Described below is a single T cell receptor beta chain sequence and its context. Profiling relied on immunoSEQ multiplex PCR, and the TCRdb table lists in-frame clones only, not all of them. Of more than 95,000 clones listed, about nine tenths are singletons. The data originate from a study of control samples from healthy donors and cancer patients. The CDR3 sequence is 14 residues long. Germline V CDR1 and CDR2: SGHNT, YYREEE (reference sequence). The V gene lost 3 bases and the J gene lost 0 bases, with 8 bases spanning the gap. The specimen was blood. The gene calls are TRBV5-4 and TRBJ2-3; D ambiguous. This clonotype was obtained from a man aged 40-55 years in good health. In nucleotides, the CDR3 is TGTGCCAGCAGCTCAACCCGGAGCACAGATACGCAGTATTTT. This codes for CASSSTRSTDTQYF.